This TCR beta chain was sequenced for a study of blood T cell repertoires in COVID-19. Whole-study context: Italy, Spain and the United States were the sources of the convalescent and acute COVID-19 samples. PBMCs, B-cell-depleted T cells, or T cells were the source of the cDNA or gDNA that made up the material.

In the authors' workflow: Scientists estimated how many nucleated cells there were by amplifying reference gene primers. The method was immunoSEQ multiplex PCR; TCRdb's version includes in-frame clones alone and lacks a portion of them. V and J calls and clone size are copied from that table; D and trimming were computed from the DNA. The sample contains 35,000 to 40,000 clones, more than 70% of which appear only once. The CDR3 spans 14 residues. CDR1 and CDR2 from the germline V gene are MGHRA and YSYEKL. V lost 1 base to trimming and J lost 7 bases, with 13 bases between them. A remark on this clone: Additional DNA sequences in this sample encode the identical CDR3.

The chain employs TRBV4-1 and TRBJ1-2; D unclear. Sequencing was performed on peripheral blood. The origin of this receptor is a man aged 55 to 70 with active COVID-19. The CDR3 loop is CASSQGAGYGGYTF. In DNA form, the CDR3 reads TGCGCCAGCAGCCAAGGGGCAGGTTACGGTGGCTACACCTTC.